This T cell receptor beta chain was identified during a study of T-cell memory formation after mild COVID-19. As for the study in general: Clusters of TCRs were largely donor specific. Study-wide results and limits: Clones that contracted from day 15 to 85 had balanced CD4/CD8; later expanders were CD4+ biased. Nothing showed for sure that second-wave clones peaking on day 37 were SARS-CoV-2 specific.

One entry per CDR3 protein results from TCRdb running MiXCR on the 5' RACE reads. The table shows approximately 440,000 distinct CDR3 sequences, with 20% occurring only once. Germline lookup yields CDR1 GTSNPN and CDR2 SVGIG (reference sequence). The CDR3 is made up of 13 amino acids. The V segment lost 5 bases and the J segment 1 base; nucleotides outside the gene matches: 0. This clonotype was observed a handful of times. The antigen remains undetermined. Sequencing input: PBMCs or a T cell subset sorted from them (not recorded which). This clonotype originated in an adult woman who had mild COVID-19 (a few samples of this study predate the infection). Cell type and time point are not known. The rearrangement joins TRBV30 to TRBJ2-3; TRBD2 aligns across 10 bases. The DNA of the CDR3 is TGTGCCTGGGGGACTAGCGGCACAGATACGCAGTATTTT. Translated, it gives CAWGTSGTDTQYF. The full variable domain, rest sourced from reference TRBV30 and TRBJ2-3, is SQTIHQWPATLVQPVGSPLSLECTVEGTSNPNLYWYRQAAGRGLQLLFYSVGIGQISSEVPQNLSASRPQDRQFILSSKKLLLSDSGFYLCAWGTSGTDTQYFGPGTRLTVL.